The following is a T cell receptor (beta chain) sequence with its context. These data are taken from a study of blood T cells in healthy people across ages. Through a sample-barcoded 5' primer and a J-beta primer mix, a second PCR was run for about 6 to 11 cycles. TCRdb reprocessed the 5' RACE reads via MiXCR and lists one record per CDR3 protein. In the table there are about 1,500,000 distinct CDR3 sequences, roughly 27% of which are singletons. The CDR3 spans 12 residues. Germline values: CDR1 DFQATT, CDR2 SNEGSKA (reference sequence). V dropped 5 bases and J dropped 9 bases, with 14 bases sitting between them.

This chain links TRBV20-1 with TRBJ2-1; a possible D gene is TRBD2 (7 bases). This clonotype originated in a woman under 40 in good health. Sequenced input: blood. The CDR3 is CSASGGRGEQFF. CDR3 DNA: TGCAGTGCTTCCGGGGGGCGGGGTGAGCAGTTCTTC.